This note documents a single T cell receptor (beta chain) sequence. Its antigen is not yet known. Qualities for individual bases were not recorded, and no much larger clone is one base off. As encoded in the germline V gene, CDR1 is SGHTA while CDR2 is FQGNSA. Cut back by 1 base and 5 bases, the V and J ends lie 15 bases apart. The CDR3 holds 16 amino acids from the cysteine to the phenylalanine. CDR3 DNA is the only sequence kept; it has 48 bases, read in frame from the first base. Preparation of the library involved the immunoSEQ multiplex PCR assay. A mixture of 60 forward primers for TCR Vbeta segments and 13 reverse primers for TCR Jbeta segments was used in the multiplex PCR. A multiplex PCR assay on genomic DNA amplified the CDR3 region of rearranged TCR beta genes. The amplified TCR beta libraries were sequenced on the Illumina HiSeq System as 87-base-pair reads. The study's processing was this. Across the 500 to 750 repertoires, a later analysis counted roughly 77 million unique TCR beta chains, around 11 million of which were shared by at least two donors. Raw reads were error-corrected and collapsed into unique sequences with a nearest-neighbor algorithm that merged closely related sequences to remove PCR and sequencing errors. V, D and J gene segments were assigned by aligning CDR3 sequences to IMGT reference sequences. For a sequence to be retained, a match of at least six nucleotides was required to both a V gene segment and a J gene segment. Rearrangements were called productive when the CDR3 lacked stop codons and stayed in frame with V and J; all others were non-productive. CDR3 was defined by IMGT convention, running from the second conserved V-encoded cysteine to the conserved J-encoded phenylalanine. In an earlier analysis of 550 to 650 of the donors, sequences lacking an unambiguous match to a single V gene segment were excluded. An earlier analysis of several hundred of the donors called V segments functional above 56.7% productive rearrangements and segregating when the between-donor standard deviation exceeded 5%. A statistical classification framework was built for diagnosing cytomegalovirus status from the catalog of TCR beta chain sequences. A later analysis assigned V and J genes by comparing TCR nucleotide sequences with IMGT/GENE-DB human TR gene sequences. A later analysis assigned CDR3 sequences and most-parsimonious VDJ recombination scenarios with the TCRdist pipeline. In a later analysis, every TCR beta chain was defined by the combination of its CDR3 amino acid sequence and its V-gene family, and reads without a unique V-gene family were dropped. In a later analysis, 450 to 600 highly shared, low-generation-probability nucleotide sequences were removed to address suspected cross-contamination and a sequencing artifact. For each public chain, a later analysis derived a clonal expansion index from normalized ranks of inferred template counts within each repertoire. In a later analysis, generation probabilities were computed with a VDJ recombination model fitted to out-of-frame rearrangements, and the resulting probabilities were checked against IGoR. Hypergeometric tests were used in a later analysis to score TCR-TCR, TCR-HLA and TCR-CMV co-occurrence, with a repertoire-size bias correction applied to the TCR pairs. False discovery rates were estimated in a later analysis by permuting HLA or CMV assignments 20 times. A later analysis grouped co-occurring TCRs with DBSCAN, adding TCRdist sequence similarity when clustering within HLA-allele-positive subsets. Repertoires with fewer than 30,000 or more than 120,000 public chains, plus five repertoires with anomalous nucleotide sharing, were excluded from co-occurrence clustering. The table was pulled from immuneACCESS by TCRdb, which kept in-frame rearrangements only. Such tables lose some clones; where checked, under half of the loss comes from unresolved V genes, and the rest has no known cause. V and J calls and clone size are those listed in that table; D and trimming were worked out from the DNA. The sample has over 150,000 clones on record, approximately 81% of them singletons. Of the sample, over 1.2% is held by the ten largest clones.

The data are from a study of cytomegalovirus exposure and HLA in healthy donors (dated 2017 in TCRdb). As for the study more broadly: In an earlier analysis of under 600 of the donors, approximately 300 Gb of sequence data and 90 million to 120 million unique TCR beta sequences from about 179 million T cells were reported. Of the roughly 400 genotyped donors, 65% to 90% fell in the genetic ancestry cluster associated with self-reported Caucasian donors. Around 300 gigabases of sequencing data and around 87 million unique TCR sequences were included in an early release covering several hundred HLA-typed donors. In an earlier analysis of 587 of the donors, high-throughput TCR beta sequencing was used to judge whether each TCR beta V gene segment behaved as functional or pseudogenic. The study aimed to test whether cataloging public T cell receptors could reveal signatures of past pathogen exposure. HLA typing included class I and class II loci at four-digit resolution. Typing coverage differed by locus: A, B, C, DRB1 and DQB1 were typed in about 620-640 donors, DQA1 in 500 to 550, DPA1 in some 600, and DPB1 in approximately 450. Donor age, sex, ethnicity and CMV serostatus were collected together with the repertoire data. A later genetic analysis took genome-wide SNP genotypes for about three fifths of the 666 donors and used that subset as a discovery cohort. To study patterns of TCR occurrence, a later analysis re-analyzed previously published TCR beta repertoires from just over 650 donors and added high-resolution HLA genotyping. High-throughput TCR immunosequencing, statistical association of individual TCRs with disease status, and machine learning were combined to predict cytomegalovirus infection status. In addition to the first cohort of approximately 650 subjects, a separate validation cohort of 130 or so different subjects was used. Every discovery cohort repertoire had been produced on one sequencing platform. Rather than drawing on any new phenotypic data, the later analysis identified candidate immune exposures from TCR beta sequences and the way those sequences occurred across donors. Across some 400 genotyped donors of the cohort, an average of about 240,000 unique TCR beta nucleotide sequences per donor were sequenced, and 15% to 20% of those sequences were non-productive. A handful of DR-DQ haplotypes were handled as single units for association and clustering because linkage in the cohort was strong. The study used immunosequencing to profile the T cell repertoires of about 670 subjects and linked those repertoires to cytomegalovirus serostatus. The full study reports these points: A cluster of highly shared sequence variants was judged likely to be a technical artifact of the sequencing pipeline. In the study, some 160 TCR beta chains were listed as associated with cytomegalovirus. In this cohort, only TCR beta chains were sequenced, and detectable features were limited by the absence of alpha or paired-chain data. In a later analysis, the rate of TCR association differed among HLA loci, with DRB1 alleles having the most associated TCRs and HLA-C alleles having the fewest. Because counts were too low, about 18 rarely observed V segments, including chromosome 9 orphons, were left out of the earlier analysis of some 600 of the donors. HLA typing was unavailable for some donors at each locus, so association tests used only the typed subset. V-gene and J-gene trimming of TCR beta chains was associated with a missense DCLRE1C variant in a later genetic analysis, and the association was replicated in an independent cohort. A later analysis found that most CMV-associated TCR beta chains appeared HLA-restricted, with HLA associations seemingly driven largely by CMV exposure. Most TCR sequences were observed very rarely across donors, whereas some public TCRs were present in many individuals. A few of the identified cytomegalovirus-associated TCR beta chains were confirmed in vitro to be specific for cytomegalovirus antigens. At a false discovery rate of 0.05, a later analysis linked 15,000 to 20,000 TCR beta sequences to specific HLA alleles. A further reported finding was that TCR beta sequences accurately predicted the HLA-A and HLA-B alleles for most subjects in the first cohort. Compared with equally common non-associated chains, HLA-associated TCR beta chains in a later analysis were more clonally expanded and had lower generation probabilities. Some IMGT-functional V segments, including TRBV6-2 and TRBV6-3, could not be distinguished by the 87-base-pair reads and were therefore excluded. A later analysis reported that several top co-occurrence clusters appeared linked to parvovirus B19, influenza, CMV and Epstein-Barr virus. Compared with the roughly 700-donor mean, donors in an Asian-associated ancestry cluster had fewer N-insertions in productive TCRs, according to a later genetic analysis. Presence/absence analyses assumed roughly uniform sequencing depth across donors, an assumption that may not hold. Assigning TCR associations to individual alleles was difficult when HLA alleles, especially DR and DQ, strongly co-occurred. The classifier was reported to diagnose cytomegalovirus status with high specificity and sensitivity in both the original cohort and the validation cohort. The authors suggested that the approach could potentially be generalized to other disease states and immunological phenotypes. Linkage disequilibrium might explain the correlated functional status among segregating V segments, but an unknown experimental factor could not be ruled out. In an earlier analysis of 450 to 750 of the donors, most TCR beta V segments appeared in productive rearrangements about 90% or about 30% of the time, broadly matching IMGT annotations. For the cohort, immune exposure information was limited to CMV serostatus.

The cohort comprised some 680 healthy bone marrow donors. Cohort members were all nominally healthy when sampled, although unrecorded immune exposures were likely present. The donor was CMV seronegative and belonged to the group of around 350 seronegative cohort members. A peripheral blood sample was provided by each donor, and peripheral blood mononuclear cells were used for TCR beta sequencing. The Qiagen DNeasy Blood Extraction Kit was used to extract genomic DNA from the blood cell samples. The rearranged chain carries TRBV7-2 and TRBJ1-5, and the D gene may be TRBD1, 5 bases matching. The sequenced material came from PBMCs. The origin of this receptor is a man in his late teens or twenties in good health and CMV-seronegative. The CDR3 reads CASSLGPLDTYQPQHF. In nucleotide form, the sequence is TGTGCCAGCAGCTTAGGCCCCCTGGACACTTATCAGCCCCAGCATTTT.